This passage covers 32 T cell receptor beta chains from one sample sequenced in a study of CD8+ T cells in alopecia areata. Extracted RNA was reverse transcribed, and the resulting cDNA served as sequencing template. Generated by immunoSEQ multiplex PCR, the TCRdb table keeps only in-frame clones and is missing some. The table has 150,000 or so clones, 47% seen once. The sample consisted of CD4+ T cells sorted from blood. Receptors originate from a human donor with alopecia areata.

The chain links TRBV6-5 to TRBJ2-7, with 7 bases identical to TRBD2. CDR3 size: 15 residues. CDR1 is MNHEY, CDR2 SVGAGI, per germline. Trimming removed 0 bases from V and 3 bases from J; junction bases left unmatched: 5. The CDR3 is CASSYSSSGDYEQYF. CDR3 bases: TGTGCCAGCAGTTACTCGTCTAGCGGAGACTACGAGCAGTACTTC.

Only one count was recorded for this clone. The chain links TRBV30 to TRBJ2-3; D is unclear. CDR1 is GTSNPN and CDR2 is SVGIG in the germline V gene (reference sequence). The CDR3 runs 13 residues. V was pared by 6 bases and J by 6 bases, with 16 bases between. The CDR3 DNA sequence: TGTGCCTGTCCGGGCCGAGCCTCGGATACGCAGTATTTT. It specifies CACPGRASDTQYF. The entire variable domain, with the rest obtained from reference TRBV30 and TRBJ2-3, is as follows: SQTIHQWPATLVQPVGSPLSLECTVEGTSNPNLYWYRQAAGRGLQLLFYSVGIGQISSEVPQNLSASRPQDRQFILSSKKLLLSDSGFYLCACPGRASDTQYFGPGTRLTVL.

The rearrangement uses TRBV5-1 and TRBJ2-7, with 9 bases matching TRBD2. Germline V gene sequence: CDR1 SGHRS, CDR2 YFSETQ. This CDR3 is built from 14 residues. V dropped 0 bases and J dropped 7; count of bases not matched to a gene: 5. CDR3 DNA sequence: TGCGCCAGCAGCTTGGATGTTAGCGGGAGTGAGCAGTACTTC. This sequence encodes CASSLDVSGSEQYF.

The CDR3 region is CASRPGKSNQPQHF. CDR3 coding DNA: TGTGCCAGCCGCCCGGGAAAGAGCAATCAGCCCCAGCATTTT. The chain joins TRBV6-6 to TRBJ1-5; D call uncertain. Germline lookup yields CDR1 MNHNY and CDR2 SVGAGI (reference sequence). There are 14 residues in the CDR3. V shed 8 bases and J shed 1 base, with 12 bases lying between them.

The V call is TRBV25-1, the J call TRBJ1-2; weak D call: TRBD1 (6 bases). V was trimmed by 6 bases and J by 6 bases, leaving 8 bases between them. This CDR3 region has 11 residues. Looked up from germline, CDR1 is MGHDK and CDR2 is SYGVNS. CDR3 in DNA: TGTGCCAGCAGACAGGGAGATGGCTACACCTTC. Residues: CASRQGDGYTF.

V usage is TRBV11-1 and J usage is TRBJ2-7, with 7 nucleotides matching TRBD1. The V gene's germline CDR1 is SGHAT and CDR2 FQDESV (reference sequence). V dropped 1 base and J dropped 6; count of bases not matched to a gene: 0. The CDR3 is 12 amino acids. The CDR3 is CASSLGTGEQYF. The DNA for the CDR3 is TGTGCCAGCAGCTTAGGGACAGGCGAGCAGTACTTC. The full variable domain, completed using reference TRBV11-1 and TRBJ2-7, is EAEVAQSPRYKITEKSQAVAFWCDPISGHATLYWYRQILGQGPELLVQFQDESVVDDSQLPKDRFSAERLKGVDSTLKIQPAELGDSAMYLCASSLGTGEQYFGPGTRLTVT.

This chain joins TRBV28 and TRBJ2-5; D tentatively fits TRBD1 or TRBD2 (5 bases each). The CDR3 covers 12 residues. CDR1 is MDHEN and CDR2 is SYDVKM in the germline V gene. V dropped 6 bases and J dropped 5 bases, with 10 bases sitting between them. The CDR3 sequence: CASRPGTETQYF. The CDR3, as DNA: TGTGCCAGCAGGCCAGGGACGGAGACCCAGTACTTC. Using reference TRBV28 and TRBJ2-5 for the parts outside the CDR3, the full variable domain is DVKVTQSSRYLVKRTGEKVFLECVQDMDHENMFWYRQDPGLGLRLIYFSYDVKMKEKGDIPEGYSVSREKKERFSLILESASTNQTSMYLCASRPGTETQYFGPGTRLLVL.

This clone was seen more than once but under ten times. The genes are TRBV19 and TRBJ2-2; no clear D. Trimming shortened V by 6 bases and J by 2 bases, and 16 bases separated the two germline ends. The CDR3 is made up of 16 amino acids. Germline loops: CDR1 LNHDA, CDR2 SQIVND (reference sequence). The CDR3 spells CASRTDGPGNTGELFF. CDR3 DNA sequence: TGTGCCAGTAGAACCGATGGGCCAGGTAACACCGGGGAGCTGTTTTTT.

The rearrangement links TRBV7-2 to TRBJ2-7; TRBD2 is a possible D gene (6 bases). Deletions cut 2 bases from V and 3 bases from J, with 8 bases between. This CDR3 is 13 amino acids long. Germline V gives CDR1 SGHTA, CDR2 FQGNSA. CDR3 sequence reads: CASSLTSLYEQYF. CDR3 sequence (DNA): TGTGCCAGCAGCTTAACTAGCCTCTACGAGCAGTACTTC.

This clone was picked up a small number of times. V is TRBV13 and J is TRBJ1-1; possibly TRBD1 for D (5 bases). The CDR3 consists of 12 residues. Germline assignment: CDR1 PRHDT and CDR2 FYEKMQ (reference sequence). Trimming took 5 bases from V and 7 from J, leaving 11 bases between them. CDR3 DNA sequence: TGTGCCAGCAGCCTACGGGGGATTGAAGCTTTCTTT. Its translation: CASSLRGIEAFF.

The chain employs TRBV11-2 and TRBJ2-7; 10 nucleotides align to TRBD2. Trimming cost V 5 bases and J 6 bases; bases outside gene matches: 7. Germline CDR1 SGHAT, CDR2 FQNNGV. The CDR3 has 14 amino acids. CDR3 sequence reads: CASSLPGLATEQYF. The CDR3, as DNA: TGTGCCAGCAGCCTACCGGGACTAGCGACCGAGCAGTACTTC.

This rearrangement joins TRBV11-2 to TRBJ2-7, with TRBD2 matching over 11 bases. Looked up from germline, CDR1 is SGHAT and CDR2 is FQNNGV. V lost 4 bases and J lost 2; bases outside the gene matches: 7. The CDR3 is 16 residues long. This chain's CDR3 is CASSSPLAGAAYEQYF. The CDR3 coding sequence is TGTGCCAGCAGCTCACCACTAGCGGGAGCCGCCTACGAGCAGTACTTC.

Only a few counts were recorded for this clone. The chain joins TRBV19 to TRBJ2-2; 8 bases align to TRBD1. Per germline, CDR1 LNHDA and CDR2 SQIVND (reference sequence). The CDR3 has 15 amino acids. J gave up 6 bases and V 6 bases, and 9 bases lay outside the gene matches. The CDR3 region is CASRWTGPLSGELFF. Here the CDR3 DNA reads TGTGCCAGTAGATGGACAGGGCCCCTGTCCGGGGAGCTGTTTTTT.

The CDR3: CASNKLAPDTQYF. The CDR3 DNA reads TGCGCCAGCAACAAACTAGCTCCGGATACGCAGTATTTT. The chain joins TRBV5-1 to TRBJ2-3, with D possibly matching TRBD2 (6 bases). V was trimmed by 6 bases and J by 6 bases, leaving 14 bases between them. Germline V CDR1 and CDR2: SGHRS, YFSETQ. This CDR3 comprises 13 residues.

This chain connects TRBV10-3 to TRBJ2-2; D is ambiguous. The V end was cut by 6 bases, the J end by 3 bases, with 5 bases between. The V gene's germline CDR1 is ENHRY and CDR2 SYGVKD. CDR3 length: 12 amino acids. The CDR3 region has the DNA TGTGCCATCAGGCCCGACACCGGGGAGCTGTTTTTT. Residues: CAIRPDTGELFF.

DNA for the CDR3: TGCAGCGTTCAACTAGCGGGTTACGAGCAGTACTTC. This translates into CSVQLAGYEQYF. The J gene is TRBJ2-7, the V gene TRBV29-1; 9 nucleotides match TRBD2. CDR1 and CDR2 (germline): SQVTM, ANQGSEA. The V segment lost 5 bases and the J segment 4 bases; nucleotides outside the gene matches: 3. The CDR3 is 12 residues long.

This chain uses TRBV2 with TRBJ2-5; D perhaps matches TRBD1 (6 bases). The CDR3 runs 13 residues. Germline CDR1 SNHLY, CDR2 FYNNEI. V lost 6 bases, J lost 3 bases, and 11 bases lay in between. The CDR3 DNA reads as TGTGCCAGCAGCTACGGACAGAAAGAGACCCAGTACTTC. As protein: CASSYGQKETQYF.

This chain links TRBV4-1 with TRBJ1-2; D call uncertain. This CDR3 has 14 residues. CDR1 and CDR2 (germline): MGHRA, YSYEKL. The V and J ends lost 2 bases and 7 bases respectively, with 14 bases between them. CDR3 sequence (DNA): TGCGCCAGCAGCCAATTAGGACGGAGCCGTGGCTACACCTTC. Its protein product is CASSQLGRSRGYTF.

This clone has just a few counts. This rearrangement joins TRBV29-1 to TRBJ2-2, with D hard to call. Germline CDR1 is SQVTM and CDR2 is ANQGSEA. V lost 4 bases and J 3 bases, leaving 3 bases between the germline ends. This CDR3 has 11 residues. The CDR3 spells CSVGHTGELFF. The CDR3 DNA reads TGCAGCGTTGGGCACACCGGGGAGCTGTTTTTT.

V usage is TRBV6-5 and J usage is TRBJ2-7; 10 positions match TRBD2. V lost 8 bases to trimming and J lost 4 bases; unmatched junction nucleotides: 8. Per germline, CDR1 MNHEY and CDR2 SVGAGI. This CDR3 comprises 14 residues. This CDR3 is CASALAGRVYEQYF. Written as DNA, the CDR3 is TGTGCCAGCGCACTAGCGGGAAGGGTATACGAGCAGTACTTC.

The chain joins TRBV19 to TRBJ2-1; 7 nucleotides line up with TRBD2. This CDR3 has 17 amino acids. J lost 7 bases, V lost 4 bases, and 16 bases had no gene match. The V gene's germline CDR1 is LNHDA and CDR2 SQIVND (reference sequence). The CDR3 DNA follows: TGTGCCAGTAGTAGAGCTTTGGCGGGAGTATATGTGAATGAGCAGTTCTTC. Translation gives CASSRALAGVYVNEQFF. Based on the CDR3 plus reference TRBV19 and TRBJ2-1, the full variable domain is DGGITQSPKYLFRKEGQNVTLSCEQNLNHDAMYWYRQDPGQGLRLIYYSQIVNDFQKGDIAEGYSVSREKKESFPLTVTSAQKNPTAFYLCASSRALAGVYVNEQFFGPGTRLTVL.

The chain joins TRBV5-1 to TRBJ2-5; no firm D call. The CDR3 is made up of 14 amino acids. V shed 0 bases and J shed 7 bases, with 13 bases lying between them. From germline, CDR1 is SGHRS and CDR2 YFSETQ. The CDR3 is CASSLDVASGTQYF. The DNA for the CDR3 is TGCGCCAGCAGCTTGGACGTCGCATCTGGGACCCAGTACTTC.

The chain links TRBV25-1 to TRBJ2-7; D not certain. The V end lost 5 bases, the J end lost 6 bases, and 8 bases lay between the germline ends. This CDR3 contains 11 residues. Germline CDR1 and CDR2: MGHDK and SYGVNS. The CDR3 DNA reads as TGTGCCAGCAGTAAATCCCGCGAGCAGTACTTC. It specifies CASSKSREQYF.

The CDR3 nucleotides are TGTGCCAGCAGTAACGGGCTGGGCCGGAGCTACGAGCAGTACTTC. Amino acid sequence: CASSNGLGRSYEQYF. The rearrangement links TRBV28 to TRBJ2-7; no definite D call. CDR3 length: 15 amino acids. Trimming took off 5 bases at V and 3 bases at J, with 17 bases between the two ends. Looked up from germline, CDR1 is MDHEN and CDR2 is SYDVKM.

This clone was seen a few times. V gene TRBV5-1 combines with J gene TRBJ2-1; D is ambiguous. With 0 bases removed from V and 9 bases from J, the gap between germline ends came to 4 bases. Germline values: CDR1 SGHRS, CDR2 YFSETQ. This CDR3 is 11 amino acids long. The CDR3 region is CASSLAGEQFF. CDR3 in DNA: TGCGCCAGCAGCTTGGCAGGTGAGCAGTTCTTC. The entire variable domain, with the rest obtained from reference TRBV5-1 and TRBJ2-1, is as follows: KAGVTQTPRYLIKTRGQQVTLSCSPISGHRSVSWYQQTPGQGLQFLFEYFSETQRNKGNFPGRFSGRQFSNSRSEMNVSTLELGDSALYLCASSLAGEQFFGPGTRLTVL.

V usage is TRBV20-1 and J usage is TRBJ2-1; D is uncertain. V lost 5 bases, J lost 9 bases, and 11 bases lay in between. The germline V gene encodes CDR1 DFQATT and CDR2 SNEGSKA (reference sequence). The CDR3 length is 11 residues. CDR3 amino acids: CSARSGSEQFF. The CDR3 nucleotides read TGCAGTGCTCGATCCGGAAGTGAGCAGTTCTTC.

The chain carries TRBV2 and TRBJ2-7; D unresolved. The CDR3 is 11 residues long. Trimming shortened V by 2 bases and J by 6 bases, and 5 bases separated the two germline ends. CDR1 SNHLY and CDR2 FYNNEI come from the germline V gene. For the CDR3, the DNA is TGTGCCAGCAGTGAACACGGCGAGCAGTACTTC. It is translated as CASSEHGEQYF.

This clone was counted a few times. This chain joins TRBV7-9 and TRBJ1-4, with D perhaps matching TRBD1 (5 bases). The CDR3 is 14 residues long. Trimming took 6 bases from V and 3 from J, leaving 11 bases between them. Germline V lookup: CDR1 SEHNR, CDR2 FQNEAQ (reference sequence). The CDR3 region is CASRTGGSNEKLFF. In DNA form, the CDR3 reads TGTGCCAGCAGGACCGGGGGTTCTAATGAAAAACTGTTTTTT.

The chain links TRBV4-1 to TRBJ2-1; no clear D. The CDR3 contains 12 residues. Deletions cut 1 base from V and 9 bases from J, with 7 bases between. Germline V gives CDR1 MGHRA, CDR2 YSYEKL. Here the CDR3 reads CASSQARSEQFF. In DNA form, the CDR3 reads TGCGCCAGCAGCCAAGCTCGAAGTGAGCAGTTCTTC.

This rearrangement joins TRBV30 to TRBJ1-5; D call uncertain. Germline V lookup: CDR1 GTSNPN, CDR2 SVGIG (reference sequence). Between the trimmed V and J ends, which lost 0 bases and 2 bases, there was a span of 5 bases. The CDR3 is 13 amino acids. CDR3: CAWSVSGNQPQHF. The CDR3 bases are TGTGCCTGGAGTGTATCGGGCAATCAGCCCCAGCATTTT.

This sequence joins TRBV18 and TRBJ2-2; possible D gene TRBD1, 6 bases. CDR1 and CDR2 from the germline V gene are KGHSH and LQKENI. V dropped 3 bases and J dropped 1 base, with 9 bases sitting between them. The CDR3 contains 15 residues. CDR3 bases: TGTGCCAGCTCACCGAAGACAGGGAACACCGGGGAGCTGTTTTTT. This sequence encodes CASSPKTGNTGELFF.

This chain links TRBV5-5 with TRBJ2-5, with 9 bases fitting TRBD1. This CDR3 comprises 14 residues. V gave up 4 bases and J gave up 5 bases; unmatched junction bases: 6. Germline V gene sequence: CDR1 SGHKS, CDR2 YYEKEE (reference sequence). In nucleotides, the CDR3 is TGTGCCAGCAGCGTCACAGGGGGCTTGGAGACCCAGTACTTC. Residues: CASSVTGGLETQYF.